These 15 T cell receptor beta chains were sequenced from one sample in a study of T cell repertoires in cytomegalovirus infection. Using its own MiXCR run on the reads, TCRdb lists one record per CDR3 protein. This sample has about 700,000 distinct CDR3 sequences, with roughly 36% found just once. Their specific antigens are unknown. This sample comprised cultured PBMCs, obtained from culture after CMV antigen stimulation. These receptors were obtained from a human donor in good health (CMV status not recorded). Some clones in this sample may be carry-over from other donors' samples.

This clonotype turned up a few times. The rearrangement uses TRBV10-3 and TRBJ2-7; 8 bases are shared with TRBD2. The germline V gene has CDR1 ENHRY and CDR2 SYGVKD. J lost 2 bases, V lost 7 bases, and 4 bases had no gene match. This CDR3 has 13 amino acids. CDR3 in DNA: TGTGCCATCAAGACTAGCGATACCTACGAGCAGTACTTC. Residues: CAIKTSDTYEQYF.

The rearrangement joins TRBV9 to TRBJ2-1; 8 bases match TRBD2. Germline loops: CDR1 SGDLS, CDR2 YYNGEE. The V and J ends lost 8 bases and 10 bases, in that order; junction bases with no gene match: 11. CDR3 length equals 13 residues. For the CDR3, the DNA is TGTGCCAGTGAGAGCGGGAGCGGGCACGAGCAGTTCTTC. It translates to CASESGSGHEQFF.

The chain links TRBV7-2 to TRBJ2-7; either TRBD1 or TRBD2 may fit D (6 bases each). CDR1 and CDR2 from the germline V gene are SGHTA and FQGNSA. V lost 2 bases and J 4 bases, leaving 12 bases between the germline ends. The CDR3 spans 14 residues. CDR3 nucleotides: TGTGCCAGCAGCTTAATGGGGGGCCCGTACGAGCAGTACTTC. This gives the protein CASSLMGGPYEQYF.

This clonotype was seen at least ten times. The rearrangement uses TRBV7-8 and TRBJ2-5; D is unresolved. CDR1 is SGHVS and CDR2 is FQNEAQ in the germline V gene. Trimming left V 2 bases short and J 5 bases short, with 15 bases between. The CDR3 covers 15 residues. CDR3 amino acids: CASSLFSARVETQYF. As DNA, the CDR3 is TGTGCCAGCAGCTTATTCTCCGCTAGAGTGGAGACCCAGTACTTC.

The V and J genes are TRBV10-3 and TRBJ2-1; possibly TRBD2 for D (6 bases). The CDR3 runs 13 residues. V lost 10 bases and J lost 1, with 11 bases in between. Germline V CDR1 and CDR2: ENHRY, SYGVKD. CDR3 sequence: CATTGGSYNEQFF. CDR3 DNA sequence: TGTGCCACCACTGGGGGGTCCTACAATGAGCAGTTCTTC.

This clonotype was counted between two and nine times. V and J are TRBV7-9 and TRBJ1-4; D remains unclear. V dropped 5 bases and J dropped 10 bases, with 11 bases sitting between them. Looked up from germline, CDR1 is SEHNR and CDR2 is FQNEAQ (reference sequence). This CDR3 region has 12 residues. The DNA for the CDR3 is TGTGCCAGCAGCCCCCCCACGGGAAAACTGTTTTTT. Protein: CASSPPTGKLFF.

This clonotype has only a few counts. The J gene is TRBJ1-2, the V gene TRBV5-4; D may be TRBD1 (5 bases). V was clipped by 4 bases and J by 2 bases, with 12 bases between them. Germline CDR1 SGHNT, CDR2 YYREEE (reference sequence). The CDR3 spans 14 residues. The CDR3: CASSPLGLNYGYTF. The CDR3 DNA sequence: TGTGCCAGCAGCCCCTTGGGGCTCAACTATGGCTACACCTTC.

This sequence joins TRBV14 and TRBJ2-7; 7 bases line up with TRBD2. Germline V gene sequence: CDR1 SGHDN, CDR2 FVKESK. The CDR3 is 13 amino acids. After removal of 1 base from V and 6 bases from J, the junction contained 3 bases not matched to a gene. DNA of the CDR3: TGTGCCAGCAGCCAAGTTCGGGAGGCCGAGCAGTACTTC. Protein: CASSQVREAEQYF.

The V gene is TRBV24-1, the J gene TRBJ2-1; tentatively, D is TRBD1 or TRBD2 (5 bases each). The CDR3 loop spans 14 amino acids. Germline V gene sequence: CDR1 KGHDR, CDR2 SFDVKD. V gave up 4 bases and J gave up 6 bases, with 12 bases separating them. The CDR3 spells CATSDPLGANEQFF. CDR3 nucleotide sequence: TGTGCCACCAGTGACCCTCTCGGGGCCAATGAGCAGTTCTTC.

The rearrangement uses TRBV4-3 and TRBJ1-3; D not resolved. This CDR3 is built from 16 residues. V was shortened by 3 bases and J by 1 base, with 13 bases between the two germline ends. Germline assignment: CDR1 LGHNA and CDR2 YSLEER. CDR3 residues: CASSQTRLRSGNTIYF. CDR3 nucleotide sequence: TGCGCCAGCAGCCAGACCCGGCTAAGGTCTGGAAACACCATATATTTT.

The V call is TRBV7-2, the J call TRBJ2-3, with 9 bases matching TRBD1. The CDR3 loop spans 14 amino acids. V lost 4 bases to trimming and J lost 4 bases; unmatched junction nucleotides: 3. The germline CDR1 and CDR2 sequences are SGHTA and FQGNSA. The CDR3 sequence is CASSYGQGSDTQYF. The CDR3 DNA reads TGTGCCAGCAGCTATGGACAGGGGTCAGATACGCAGTATTTT.

V and J are TRBV15 and TRBJ2-3; no clear D gene. Trimming took 1 base from V and 0 from J, leaving 5 bases between them. CDR3 size: 14 residues. Germline lookup yields CDR1 LNHNV and CDR2 YYDKDF (reference sequence). CDR3 in amino acids: CATSRVPSTDTQYF. The CDR3 region has the DNA TGTGCCACCAGCAGAGTGCCTAGCACAGATACGCAGTATTTT.

The chain has TRBV9 and TRBJ2-4; 7 bases align to TRBD1. CDR1 and CDR2 from the germline V gene are SGDLS and YYNGEE. The CDR3 length is 16 residues. With V trimmed by 4 bases and J by 8 bases, 15 bases remained unmatched. Here the CDR3 reads CASSPQRGQNIYIQYF. DNA for the CDR3: TGTGCCAGCAGCCCCCAAAGGGGGCAGAATATCTACATTCAGTACTTC.

The sample holds one count of this clonotype. The DNA for the CDR3 is TGTGCCAGCAGCCGTAGGGGTGGCAATCAGCCCCAGCATTTT. This sequence encodes CASSRRGGNQPQHF. The rearrangement links TRBV7-4 to TRBJ1-5, with a possible D match to TRBD1 (5 bases). CDR1 is SGHVT, CDR2 SQSDAQ, per germline. CDR3 length: 14 amino acids. Trimming shortened V by 5 bases and J by 2 bases, and 10 bases separated the two germline ends.

This sequence joins TRBV15 and TRBJ1-1; D ambiguous. Trimming took 1 base from V and 1 from J, leaving 10 bases between them. Germline V gene sequence: CDR1 LNHNV, CDR2 YYDKDF (reference sequence). This CDR3 region has 15 residues. The CDR3: CATSRVSWGNTEAFF. In nucleotides, the CDR3 is TGTGCCACCAGCAGAGTTAGTTGGGGGAACACTGAAGCTTTCTTT.